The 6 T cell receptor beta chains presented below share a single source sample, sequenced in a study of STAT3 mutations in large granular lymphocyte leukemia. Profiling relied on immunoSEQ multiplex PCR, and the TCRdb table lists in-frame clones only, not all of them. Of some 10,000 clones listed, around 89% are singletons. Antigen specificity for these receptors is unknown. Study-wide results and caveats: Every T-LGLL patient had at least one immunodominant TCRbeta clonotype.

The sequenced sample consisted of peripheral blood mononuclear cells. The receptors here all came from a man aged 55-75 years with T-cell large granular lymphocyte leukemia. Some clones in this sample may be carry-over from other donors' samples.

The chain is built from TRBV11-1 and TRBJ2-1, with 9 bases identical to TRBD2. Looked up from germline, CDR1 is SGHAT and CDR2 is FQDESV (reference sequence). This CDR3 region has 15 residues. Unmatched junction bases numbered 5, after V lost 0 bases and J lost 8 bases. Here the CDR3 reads CASSLASGSGYEQFF. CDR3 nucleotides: TGTGCCAGCAGCTTAGCTAGCGGGAGTGGGTATGAGCAGTTCTTC. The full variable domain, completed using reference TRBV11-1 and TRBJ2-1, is EAEVAQSPRYKITEKSQAVAFWCDPISGHATLYWYRQILGQGPELLVQFQDESVVDDSQLPKDRFSAERLKGVDSTLKIQPAELGDSAMYLCASSLASGSGYEQFFGPGTRLTVL.

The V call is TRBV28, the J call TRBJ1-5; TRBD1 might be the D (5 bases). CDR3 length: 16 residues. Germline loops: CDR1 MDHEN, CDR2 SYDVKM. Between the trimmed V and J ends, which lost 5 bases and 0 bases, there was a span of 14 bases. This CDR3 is CASSNPRGYSNQPQHF. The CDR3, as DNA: TGTGCCAGCAGTAACCCCCGGGGGTATAGCAATCAGCCCCAGCATTTT.

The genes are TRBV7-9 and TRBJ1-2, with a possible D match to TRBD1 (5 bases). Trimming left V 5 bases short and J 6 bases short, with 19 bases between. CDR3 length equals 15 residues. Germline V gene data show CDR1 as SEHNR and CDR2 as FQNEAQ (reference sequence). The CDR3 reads CASSLYSRQWDGYTF. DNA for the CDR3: TGTGCCAGCAGCCTTTATAGTCGACAGTGGGATGGCTACACCTTC.

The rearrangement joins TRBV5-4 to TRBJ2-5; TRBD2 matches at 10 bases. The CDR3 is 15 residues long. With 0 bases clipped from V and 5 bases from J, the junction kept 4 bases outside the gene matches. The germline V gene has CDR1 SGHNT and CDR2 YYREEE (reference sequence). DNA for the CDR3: TGTGCCAGCAGCTTGGTAGCGGGAGGCGCCGAGACCCAGTACTTC. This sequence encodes CASSLVAGGAETQYF. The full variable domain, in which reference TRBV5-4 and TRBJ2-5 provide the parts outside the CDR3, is ETGVTQSPTHLIKTRGQQVTLRCSSQSGHNTVSWYQQALGQGPQFIFQYYREEENGRGNFPPRFSGLQFPNYSSELNVNALELDDSALYLCASSLVAGGAETQYFGPGTRLLVL.

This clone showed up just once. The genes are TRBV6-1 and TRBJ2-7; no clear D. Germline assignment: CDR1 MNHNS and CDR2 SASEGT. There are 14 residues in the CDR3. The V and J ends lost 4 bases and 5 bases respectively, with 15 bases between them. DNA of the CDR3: TGTGCCAGCAGTGGGGGTCAGACGAGTAACGAGCAGTACTTC. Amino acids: CASSGGQTSNEQYF.

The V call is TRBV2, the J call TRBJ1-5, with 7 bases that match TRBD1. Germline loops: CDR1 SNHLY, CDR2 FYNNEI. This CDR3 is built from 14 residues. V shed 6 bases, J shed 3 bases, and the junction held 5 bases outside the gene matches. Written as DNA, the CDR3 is TGTGCCAGCAGGGGGACAGCAGTCAATCAGCCCCAGCATTTT. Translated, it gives CASRGTAVNQPQHF.